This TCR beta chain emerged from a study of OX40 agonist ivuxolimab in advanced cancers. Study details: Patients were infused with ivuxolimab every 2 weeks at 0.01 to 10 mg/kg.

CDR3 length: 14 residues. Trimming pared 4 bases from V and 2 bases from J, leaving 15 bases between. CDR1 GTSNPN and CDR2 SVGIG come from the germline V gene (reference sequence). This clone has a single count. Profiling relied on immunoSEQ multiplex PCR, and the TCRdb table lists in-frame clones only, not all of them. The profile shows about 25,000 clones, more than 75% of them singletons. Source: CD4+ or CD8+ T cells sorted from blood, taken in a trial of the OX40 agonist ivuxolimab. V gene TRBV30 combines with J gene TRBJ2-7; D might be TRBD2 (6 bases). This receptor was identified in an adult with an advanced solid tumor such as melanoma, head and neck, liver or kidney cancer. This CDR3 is CAWISVAGPYEQYF. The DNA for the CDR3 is TGTGCCTGGATCTCGGTCGCGGGGCCCTACGAGCAGTACTTC.